This T cell receptor (beta chain) was recovered during a study of blood T cell repertoires in COVID-19. Across the whole study: Material from acute and convalescent COVID-19 was sourced from the United States, Italy and Spain.

Seattle cases were enrolled at active infection and followed longitudinally. Study processing details: Estimates of nucleated cell counts were drawn from the amplification of reference gene primers. TCRdb's copy holds only in-frame clones and misses some; the assay was immunoSEQ multiplex PCR. V, J and clone size are taken as reported in that table, and D and trimming were inferred from the DNA itself. Altogether 200,000 or so clones are present, under 90% being singletons, with the ten largest covering more than 9%. Germline values: CDR1 SQVTM, CDR2 ANQGSEA. The V and J ends lost 6 bases and 7 bases respectively, with 15 bases between them. CDR3 length: 12 residues. This clone was counted only a few times.

The TCR sequence derives from an elderly woman with COVID-19, enrolled during active disease. The chain carries TRBV29-1 and TRBJ1-2; no clear D. The sequenced material came from peripheral blood. In nucleotides, the CDR3 is TGCAGCGTAGGCCGGGAATCTCTTGGCTACACCTTC. Protein sequence: CSVGRESLGYTF.